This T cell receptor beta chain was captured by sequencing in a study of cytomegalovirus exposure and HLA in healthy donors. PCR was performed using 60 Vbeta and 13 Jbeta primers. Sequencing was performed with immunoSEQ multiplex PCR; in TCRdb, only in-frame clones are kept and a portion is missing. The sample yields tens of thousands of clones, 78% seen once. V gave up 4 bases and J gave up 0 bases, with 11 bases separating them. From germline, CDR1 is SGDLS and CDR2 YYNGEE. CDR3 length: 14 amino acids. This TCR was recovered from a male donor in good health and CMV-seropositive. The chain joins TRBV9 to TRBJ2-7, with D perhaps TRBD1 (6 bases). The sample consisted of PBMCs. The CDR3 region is CASSPLTGSYEQYF. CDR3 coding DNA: TGTGCCAGCAGCCCCCTGACAGGCTCCTACGAGCAGTACTTC.